This TCR beta chain was sequenced during a study of STAT5B mutations in CD4+ large granular lymphocyte leukemia. The protocol was immunoSEQ multiplex PCR, while the TCRdb copy is restricted to in-frame clones and leaves out a portion. Seen here are 45,000 or so clones, 80% to 90% observed once, and the top ten hold about 2.8%. Details on this clone: Its antigen remains unknown.

The CDR3 has 14 amino acids. J gave up 5 bases and V 2 bases, and 5 bases lay outside the gene matches. Germline CDR1 SGHTA, CDR2 FQGNSA. General study findings and limits: CD4-sorted patient repertoires seemed more clonal than healthy CD4+ repertoires. Without HLA matching, higher CD4+ than CD8+ T-LGLL clonality could reflect small sample size.

This rearrangement joins TRBV7-2 to TRBJ1-1, with TRBD1 identical over 7 bases. Input material: CD4+ T cells from blood buffy coats. This clonotype was obtained from a human donor in good health. The CDR3 DNA reads as TGTGCCAGCAGCTTACAAGGGGGCGATACTGAAGCTTTCTTT. It is translated as CASSLQGGDTEAFF. The variable domain in full, completed from reference TRBV7-2 and TRBJ1-1, reads GAGVSQSPSNKVTEKGKDVELRCDPISGHTALYWYRQSLGQGLEFLIYFQGNSAPDKSGLPSDRFSAERTGGSVSTLTIQRTQQEDSAVYLCASSLQGGDTEAFFGQGTRLTVV.